Listed here are 14 T cell receptor beta chains from one sample, sequenced in a study of cytomegalovirus exposure and HLA in healthy donors (dated by TCRdb to about 2017). The library was made by the immunoSEQ multiplex PCR assay. The multiplex PCR relied on a mix of 60 forward primers for TCR Vbeta segments and 13 reverse primers for TCR Jbeta segments. Entries here come from immuneACCESS through TCRdb and include only in-frame sequences with V and J called. Some clones fail to appear in such tables; in the studies checked, an unresolved V gene covers under half of the shortfall, and the cause of the remainder is unknown. The sample data list 40,000 to 60,000 clones, and 60% to 75% of these were observed just once. The ten largest clones represent approximately 10% of the sample. Sequenced input: PBMCs. Source of these receptors: a woman between 50 and 59 years old in good health and CMV-seronegative.

There are a few counts of this clone. V gene TRBV7-9 combines with J gene TRBJ1-6; 7 bases map to TRBD1. Germline loops: CDR1 SEHNR, CDR2 FQNEAQ (reference sequence). The junction had 4 bases not matched to a gene; V was cut back by 4 bases and J by 4 bases. The CDR3 runs 15 residues. The CDR3 sequence: CASSSGQSYNSPLHF. As DNA, the CDR3 is TGTGCCAGCAGCTCGGGACAGTCTTATAATTCACCCCTCCACTTT.

A word on this clone: No conserved phenylalanine or tryptophan is present at the end of the CDR3, so a read error is the likely explanation. V gene TRBV15 combines with J gene TRBJ1-5; the D gene is possibly TRBD1 (5 bases). This CDR3 is built from 14 residues. V shed 4 bases and J shed 7 bases, with 14 bases lying between them. CDR1 and CDR2 (germline): LNHNV, YYDKDF (reference sequence). The CDR3 DNA follows: TGTGCCACCAGCACCACAGGCGCGGTGCAGCCCCAGCATGTT. This gives the protein CATSTTGAVQPQHV.

This clone showed up just a few times. The chain has TRBV2 and TRBJ2-7; 15 bases line up with TRBD2. With V trimmed by 3 bases and J by 7 bases, 7 bases remained unmatched. This CDR3 comprises 16 residues. CDR1 and CDR2 from the germline V gene are SNHLY and FYNNEI. CDR3 region: CASSDPRTSGGEEQYF. The CDR3 DNA reads TGTGCCAGCAGTGACCCCCGGACTAGCGGGGGGGAAGAGCAGTACTTC.

J is TRBJ1-1 and V is TRBV7-2, with 7 bases matching TRBD1. The CDR3 loop spans 14 amino acids. The germline V gene has CDR1 SGHTA and CDR2 FQGNSA. The J segment lost 4 bases and the V segment lost 2 bases, leaving 4 bases of the junction unmatched. The CDR3 spells CASSLRPGGTEAFF. The CDR3 coding sequence is TGTGCCAGCAGCTTACGGCCAGGGGGCACTGAAGCTTTCTTT.

The chain joins TRBV10-3 to TRBJ2-1; D is unresolved. The germline V gene encodes CDR1 ENHRY and CDR2 SYGVKD. Trimming removed 2 bases at V and 10 bases at J, with 27 bases between. The CDR3 extends over 18 amino acids. The CDR3 is CAISEPLSSAYSQKEQFF. CDR3 in DNA: TGTGCCATCAGTGAGCCGTTGTCCAGCGCCTATTCCCAGAAGGAGCAGTTCTTC.

This clone was recorded only once. The CDR3 spells CASSVVNTDTQYF. The CDR3 DNA reads as TGTGCCAGCAGCGTAGTAAACACAGATACGCAGTATTTT. The chain is built from TRBV9 and TRBJ2-3; D uncertain. The CDR3 extends over 13 amino acids. Trimming removed 0 bases from V and 2 bases from J, with 4 bases in between. In germline, CDR1 is SGDLS, CDR2 YYNGEE.

This rearrangement joins TRBV9 to TRBJ2-3, with D perhaps matching TRBD2 (6 bases). This CDR3 comprises 17 residues. The germline gives CDR1 SGDLS, CDR2 YYNGEE. With 3 bases removed from V and 1 base from J, the gap between germline ends came to 18 bases. CDR3 DNA sequence: TGTGCCAGCAGCGAGAGATGGGGGGTCGTGGGCACAGATACGCAGTATTTT. This gives the protein CASSERWGVVGTDTQYF.

This chain links TRBV6-1 with TRBJ2-5; maybe TRBD2 (6 bases). The germline gives CDR1 MNHNS, CDR2 SASEGT. The CDR3 has 14 residues. V was clipped by 6 bases and J by 5 bases, with 16 bases between them. CDR3 DNA sequence: TGTGCCAGCAGCGAAACTAGCTTGGGTGAGACCCAGTACTTC. Protein product: CASSETSLGETQYF.

The sample holds one count of this clone. This rearrangement joins TRBV30 to TRBJ1-3; no definite D call. The germline CDR1 and CDR2 sequences are GTSNPN and SVGIG (reference sequence). The CDR3 covers 15 residues. Trimming removed 5 bases at V and 0 bases at J, with 14 bases between. The CDR3 here is CAWAPRSASGNTIYF. CDR3 in DNA: TGTGCCTGGGCTCCCAGAAGTGCCTCTGGAAACACCATATATTTT.

A word on this clone: Within the sample, other DNA sequences also encode this same CDR3. The chain uses TRBV11-2 and TRBJ2-7; a possible D gene is TRBD2 (5 bases). V was pared by 1 base and J by 1 base, with 8 bases between. There are 14 residues in the CDR3. Germline V gene sequence: CDR1 SGHAT, CDR2 FQNNGV. DNA for the CDR3: TGTGCCAGCAGCTTAGGGTGGGAGTCCTACGAGCAGTACTTC. Translated: CASSLGWESYEQYF.

This clone was observed a handful of times. The chain uses TRBV29-1 and TRBJ1-1; no reliable D call. CDR3 length: 11 residues. Germline V CDR1 and CDR2: SQVTM, ANQGSEA. Trimming stripped 4 bases from V and 8 bases from J, with 11 bases between. The CDR3 DNA is TGCAGCGTTGCGAGATTTGAAGAAGCTTTCTTT. It specifies CSVARFEEAFF. Together with reference TRBV29-1 and TRBJ1-1, the CDR3 gives the full variable domain: SAVISQKPSRDICQRGTSLTIQCQVDSQVTMMFWYRQQPGQSLTLIATANQGSEATYESGFVIDKFPISRPNLTFSTLTVSNMSPEDSSIYLCSVARFEEAFFGQGTRLTVV.

V and J are TRBV6-5 and TRBJ1-2; TRBD1 matches 10 bases. The CDR3 runs 15 residues. V lost 4 bases to trimming and J lost 7 bases; unmatched junction nucleotides: 9. The germline gives CDR1 MNHEY, CDR2 SVGAGI. The CDR3 nucleotides read TGTGCCAGCAGTTCTTGGGACAGGGGAGGTGGTGGCTACACCTTC. Its translation is CASSSWDRGGGGYTF.

The chain employs TRBV28 and TRBJ2-2; D uncertain. The CDR3 extends over 14 amino acids. The germline V and J ends were trimmed by 3 bases and 3 bases, with 8 bases remaining between them. Per the germline V gene, CDR1 is MDHEN and CDR2 is SYDVKM. The CDR3 DNA reads TGTGCCAGCAGTTTTAACAGAGACACCGGGGAGCTGTTTTTT. Its translation is CASSFNRDTGELFF.

V is TRBV7-2 and J is TRBJ1-2, with 8 bases matching TRBD1. The V gene's germline CDR1 is SGHTA and CDR2 FQGNSA. This CDR3 comprises 16 residues. V lost 1 base and J lost 5; bases outside the gene matches: 9. The CDR3 nucleotides read TGTGCCAGCAGCTTAGGGGCCCCACAGGGGGGATATGGCTACACCTTC. Its translation is CASSLGAPQGGYGYTF. Based on the CDR3 plus reference TRBV7-2 and TRBJ1-2, the full variable domain is GAGVSQSPSNKVTEKGKDVELRCDPISGHTALYWYRQSLGQGLEFLIYFQGNSAPDKSGLPSDRFSAERTGGSVSTLTIQRTQQEDSAVYLCASSLGAPQGGYGYTFGSGTRLTVV.